The subject of this entry is one T cell receptor (beta chain). This entry is derived from a study of blood T cell repertoires in COVID-19. Germline assignment: CDR1 MRHNA and CDR2 SNTAGT. The CDR3 has 13 amino acids. Trimming stripped 6 bases from V and 4 bases from J, with 12 bases between. The table came from immunoSEQ multiplex PCR; TCRdb's copy has only in-frame clones and leaves some out. The sample contains 40,000 or so clones, about 85% of which appear only once. This chain uses TRBV6-4 with TRBJ1-2; D perhaps matches TRBD1 (6 bases). The sequence came from a human donor in a cohort sampled during active COVID-19. Material: peripheral blood. The CDR3 loop reads CASRSTGPYGYTF. As DNA, the CDR3 is TGTGCCAGCAGATCAACAGGGCCCTATGGCTACACCTTC.